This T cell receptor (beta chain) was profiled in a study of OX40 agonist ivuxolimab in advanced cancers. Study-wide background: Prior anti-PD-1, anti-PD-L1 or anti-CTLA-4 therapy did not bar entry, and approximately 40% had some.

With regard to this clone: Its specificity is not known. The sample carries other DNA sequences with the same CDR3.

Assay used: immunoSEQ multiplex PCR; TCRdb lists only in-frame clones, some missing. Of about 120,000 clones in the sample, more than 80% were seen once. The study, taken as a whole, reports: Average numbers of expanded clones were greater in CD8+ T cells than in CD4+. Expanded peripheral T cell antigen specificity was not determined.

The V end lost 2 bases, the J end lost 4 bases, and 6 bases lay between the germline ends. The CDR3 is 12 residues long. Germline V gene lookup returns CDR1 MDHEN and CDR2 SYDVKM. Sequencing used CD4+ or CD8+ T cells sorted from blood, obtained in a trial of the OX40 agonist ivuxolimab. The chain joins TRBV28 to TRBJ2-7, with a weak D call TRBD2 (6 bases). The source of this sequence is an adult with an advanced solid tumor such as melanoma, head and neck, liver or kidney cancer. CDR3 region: CASSLSGYEQYF. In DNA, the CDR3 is TGTGCCAGCAGTTTAAGCGGGTACGAGCAGTACTTC.